A single T cell receptor beta chain is shown here with its context. Here immunoSEQ multiplex PCR was the method, and the copy in TCRdb shows in-frame clones only, minus some. Of around 65,000 clones in the sample, roughly 96% are singletons; the top ten hold about 0.033%. The data were obtained in a study of shared T cell receptors in the human thymus. Germline CDR1 is MNHEY and CDR2 is SVGAGI. The V end lost 0 bases, the J end lost 0 bases, and 8 bases lay between the germline ends. The CDR3 spans 15 residues. The source is a human donor. The J gene is TRBJ1-1, the V gene TRBV6-5; no clear D gene. The sample comprised thymocytes. The CDR3: CASSYSFEVNTEAFF. Written as DNA, the CDR3 is TGTGCCAGCAGTTACTCCTTCGAGGTGAACACTGAAGCTTTCTTT.